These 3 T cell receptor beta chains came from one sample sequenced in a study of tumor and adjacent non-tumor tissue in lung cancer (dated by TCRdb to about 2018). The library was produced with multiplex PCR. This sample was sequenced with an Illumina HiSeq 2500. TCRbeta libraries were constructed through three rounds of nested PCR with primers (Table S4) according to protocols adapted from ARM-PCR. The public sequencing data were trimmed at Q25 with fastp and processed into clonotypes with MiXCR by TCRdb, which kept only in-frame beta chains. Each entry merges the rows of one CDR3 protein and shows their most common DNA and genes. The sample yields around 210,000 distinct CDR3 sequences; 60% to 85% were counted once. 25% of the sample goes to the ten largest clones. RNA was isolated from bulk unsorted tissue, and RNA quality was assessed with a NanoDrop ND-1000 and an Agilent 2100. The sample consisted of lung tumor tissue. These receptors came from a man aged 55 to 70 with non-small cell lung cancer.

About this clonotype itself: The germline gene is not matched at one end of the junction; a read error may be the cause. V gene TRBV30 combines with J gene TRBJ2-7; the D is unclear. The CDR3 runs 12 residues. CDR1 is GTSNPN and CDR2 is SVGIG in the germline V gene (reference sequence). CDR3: CAWRQVSYGQYF. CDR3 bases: TGTGCCTGGAGGCAGGTTAGCTACGGGCAGTACTTC.

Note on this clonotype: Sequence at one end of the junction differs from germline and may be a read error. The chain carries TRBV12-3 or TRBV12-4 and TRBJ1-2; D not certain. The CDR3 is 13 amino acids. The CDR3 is CASRGEDDYDYTF. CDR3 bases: TGTGCCAGCAGGGGAGAGGATGACTATGACTACACCTTC.

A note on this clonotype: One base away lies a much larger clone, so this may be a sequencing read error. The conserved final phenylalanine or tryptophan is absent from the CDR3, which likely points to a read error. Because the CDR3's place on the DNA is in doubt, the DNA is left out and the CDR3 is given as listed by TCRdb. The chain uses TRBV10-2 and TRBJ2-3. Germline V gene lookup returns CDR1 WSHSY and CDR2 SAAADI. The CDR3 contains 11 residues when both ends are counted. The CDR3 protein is CASSELAATYY.